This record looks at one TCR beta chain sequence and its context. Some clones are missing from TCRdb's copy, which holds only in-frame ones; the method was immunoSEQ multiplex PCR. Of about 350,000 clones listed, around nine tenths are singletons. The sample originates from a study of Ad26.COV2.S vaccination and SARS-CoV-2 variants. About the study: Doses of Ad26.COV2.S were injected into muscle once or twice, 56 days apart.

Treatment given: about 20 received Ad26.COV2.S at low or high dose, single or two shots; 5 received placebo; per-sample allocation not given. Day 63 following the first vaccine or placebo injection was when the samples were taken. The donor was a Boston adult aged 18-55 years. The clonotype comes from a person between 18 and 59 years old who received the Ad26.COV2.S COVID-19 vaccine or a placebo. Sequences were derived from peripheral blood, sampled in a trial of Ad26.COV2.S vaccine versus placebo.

The CDR3 spells CASSLRGPGNTIYF. CDR3 coding DNA: TGTGCCAGTAGTCTACGAGGGCCTGGAAACACCATATATTTT. This chain uses TRBV19 with TRBJ1-3; D uncertain. This CDR3 has 14 residues. Trimming removed 5 bases from V and 2 bases from J, with 10 bases in between. CDR1 is LNHDA, CDR2 SQIVND, per germline (reference sequence).